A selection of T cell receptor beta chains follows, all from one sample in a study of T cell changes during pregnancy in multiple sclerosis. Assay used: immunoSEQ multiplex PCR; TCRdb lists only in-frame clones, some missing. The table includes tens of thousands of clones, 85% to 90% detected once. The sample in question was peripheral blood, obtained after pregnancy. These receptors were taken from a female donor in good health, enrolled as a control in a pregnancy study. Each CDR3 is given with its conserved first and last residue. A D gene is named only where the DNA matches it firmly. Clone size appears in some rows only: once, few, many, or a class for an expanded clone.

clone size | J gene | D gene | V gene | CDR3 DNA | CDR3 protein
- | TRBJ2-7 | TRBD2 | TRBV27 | TGTGCCAGCAGTTTATCCGCGGGAGACCACGAGCAGTACTTC | CASSLSAGDHEQYF
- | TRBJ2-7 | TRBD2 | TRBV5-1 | TGCGCCAGCAGCACCGGACTAGCCCCCTACGAGCAGTACTTC | CASSTGLAPYEQYF
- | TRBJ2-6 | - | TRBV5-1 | TGCGCCAGCAGGCCCGGTAGAGGCTCTGGGGCCAACGTCCTGACTTTC | CASRPGRGSGANVLTF
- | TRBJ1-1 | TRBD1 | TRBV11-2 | TGTGCCAGCAGCTTAGTGGGACAGGGGTACACTGAAGCTTTCTTT | CASSLVGQGYTEAFF
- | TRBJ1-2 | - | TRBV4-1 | TGCGCCAGCAGCCAAGACGAAAGGTGGGGGGGGGACTATGGCTACACCTTC | CASSQDERWGGDYGYTF
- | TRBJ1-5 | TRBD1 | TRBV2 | TGTGCCAGCAGGGCCTCCGGGACAGGGGGTGCGCCCCAGCATTTT | CASRASGTGGAPQHF
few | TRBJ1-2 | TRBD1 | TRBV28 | TGTGCCAGCAGCCCTTCCGGGACAGGGGATGACTATGGCTACACCTTC | CASSPSGTGDDYGYTF
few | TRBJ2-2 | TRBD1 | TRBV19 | TGTGCCACCAACAGGGGCGACACCGGGGAGCTGTTTTTT | CATNRGDTGELFF
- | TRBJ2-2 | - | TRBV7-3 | TGTGCCAGCAGCCCATACCGGGCCGGGGAGCTGTTTTTT | CASSPYRAGELFF
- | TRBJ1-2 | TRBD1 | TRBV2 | TGTGCCGTCATAGAAAAGGGACAGGGCTATGGCTACACCTTC | CAVIEKGQGYGYTF
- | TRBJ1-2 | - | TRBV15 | TGTGCCACCAGCACCAATCCTTCCCTGTTCGGTGGCTACACCTTC | CATSTNPSLFGGYTF
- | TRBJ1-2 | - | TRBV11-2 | TGTGCCAGCAGCTTAGAGTCAGGGGTAGCCTATGGCTACACCTTC | CASSLESGVAYGYTF
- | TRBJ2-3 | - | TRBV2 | TGTGCCAGCCGAGTCGTAGATACGCAGTATTTT | CASRVVDTQYF
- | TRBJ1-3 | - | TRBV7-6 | TGTGCCAGCACCCGAGGGGGTCCTACGAGAGGAAACACCATATATTTT | CASTRGGPTRGNTIYF
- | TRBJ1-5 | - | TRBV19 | TGTGCCAGCTCGGGACATAAAAATCAGCCCCAGCATTTT | CASSGHKNQPQHF
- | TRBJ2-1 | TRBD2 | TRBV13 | TGTGCCAGCAGCCCCCCAAGTAGCGGGAGCAATGAGCAGTTCTTC | CASSPPSSGSNEQFF
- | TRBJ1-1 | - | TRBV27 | TGTGCCAGCAGTTTGTGGGCCCCCAGGGGTTTGAGCACTGAAGCTTTCTTT | CASSLWAPRGLSTEAFF
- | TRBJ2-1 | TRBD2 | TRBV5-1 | TGCGCCAGCAGCTTCGGACTAGCGGGAAAGGGTGAGCAGTTCTTC | CASSFGLAGKGEQFF
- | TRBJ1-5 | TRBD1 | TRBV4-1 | TGCGCCAGCACCACGGACAGGGGTGGTCAGCCCCAGCATTTT | CASTTDRGGQPQHF
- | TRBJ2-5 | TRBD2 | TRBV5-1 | TGCGCCAGCAGCTTGAGTAGCGGGGGAACGTACCAAGAGACCCAGTACTTC | CASSLSSGGTYQETQYF
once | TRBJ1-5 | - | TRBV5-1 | TGCGCCAGCAGCTTGGGGGACACCAATCAGCCCCAGCATTTT | CASSLGDTNQPQHF
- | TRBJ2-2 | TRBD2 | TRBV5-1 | TGCGCCAGCACCCCCAGACTAGCGGGGGGGTCTGGCGGGGAGCTGTTTTTT | CASTPRLAGGSGGELFF
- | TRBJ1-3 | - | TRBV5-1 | TGCGCCAGCAGCTTGGCCCAGGGAAGCTCTGGAAACACCATATATTTT | CASSLAQGSSGNTIYF
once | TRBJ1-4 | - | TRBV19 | TGTGCCAGTCTCCCCCGGCTGGGCGAAAAACTGTTTTTT | CASLPRLGEKLFF
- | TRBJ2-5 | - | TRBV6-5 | TGTGCCAGCAGTACCCGGACTAACAAAGAGACCCAGTACTTC | CASSTRTNKETQYF
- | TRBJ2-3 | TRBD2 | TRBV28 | TGTGCCAGCAGCGCCGGGGGGACTAGCGGGAGGAGGACAGATACGCAGTATTTT | CASSAGGTSGRRTDTQYF
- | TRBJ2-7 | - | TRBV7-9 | TGTGCCAGCAGCTTAGCTCGGGCAGGGATTTCCTACGAGCAGTACTTC | CASSLARAGISYEQYF
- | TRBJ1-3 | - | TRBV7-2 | TGTGCCAGCAGCTTAGGGTCTGGAGTCTCTGGAAACACCATATATTTT | CASSLGSGVSGNTIYF
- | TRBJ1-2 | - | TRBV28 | TGTGCCAGCGGCCGGACAATAGGCTATGGCTACACCTTC | CASGRTIGYGYTF